The 19 T cell receptor beta chains presented below share a single source sample, sequenced in a study of T cell responses to AZD1222 COVID-19 vaccine. Here immunoSEQ multiplex PCR was the method, and the copy in TCRdb shows in-frame clones only, minus some. Of roughly 130,000 clones detected, roughly 90% appear once; the ten largest clones hold about 3%. The material sequenced was peripheral blood, taken on day 0 of AZD1222 vaccination. The receptors derive from an adult in good health.

This clone showed up just once. The CDR3 sequence: CASSHRQGLYGYTF. For the CDR3, the DNA is TGTGCCAGCAGCCACCGACAGGGGTTATATGGCTACACCTTC. The V gene is TRBV7-2, the J gene TRBJ1-2, with TRBD1 identical over 8 bases. Trimming at V came to 5 bases and at J to 5 bases, leaving 7 bases not matched to a gene. Per germline, CDR1 SGHTA and CDR2 FQGNSA. CDR3 length: 14 residues.

This chain joins TRBV7-2 and TRBJ2-5, with 8 bases aligning to TRBD1. Germline trimming cut 4 bases from V and 4 bases from J; bases unmatched to any gene: 8. Germline loops: CDR1 SGHTA, CDR2 FQGNSA. The CDR3 spans 15 residues. DNA for the CDR3: TGTGCCAGCAGCTCCCTTTTGACAGGGGTAGAGACCCAGTACTTC. Its translation is CASSSLLTGVETQYF.

Concerning this clone: Because the CDR3's place on the DNA is in doubt, the DNA is left out and the CDR3 is given as listed by TCRdb. The CDR3 sequence: CASSPAFRGRGTEAFF. The rearrangement uses TRBV6-6 and TRBJ1-1. With termini counted, the CDR3 has 16 amino acids. Germline loops: CDR1 MNHNY, CDR2 SVGAGI (reference sequence).

Details on this clone: This specimen includes other DNA sequences encoding the same CDR3. This chain joins TRBV2 and TRBJ1-2; D not resolved. This CDR3 region has 10 residues. Germline V gene sequence: CDR1 SNHLY, CDR2 FYNNEI. V lost 7 bases and J 8 bases, leaving 8 bases between the germline ends. The CDR3 DNA reads TGTGCCAGCACCCAAGTGGGCTACACCTTC. Its translation: CASTQVGYTF.

The CDR3 protein is CASSEGLDQPQHF. DNA for the CDR3: TGCGCCAGCAGTGAAGGTCTCGATCAGCCCCAGCATTTT. J is TRBJ1-5 and V is TRBV10-1; D uncertain. Germline CDR1 and CDR2: WNHNN and SYGVQD (reference sequence). The length of the CDR3 is 13 residues. Trimming removed 3 bases from V and 5 bases from J, with 8 bases in between.

The chain carries TRBV6-6 and TRBJ1-2; unclear D gene. V shed 3 bases and J shed 6 bases, with 11 bases lying between them. This CDR3 spans 13 amino acids. Germline lookup yields CDR1 MNHNY and CDR2 SVGAGI (reference sequence). CDR3 amino acids: CASSYFPTNGYTF. The CDR3 DNA sequence: TGTGCCAGCAGTTATTTCCCCACAAATGGCTACACCTTC.

CDR3 loop: CASSRGTALGNTIYF. CDR3 coding DNA: TGTGCCAGCAGCCGAGGGACAGCCCTGGGAAACACCATATATTTT. The chain joins TRBV28 to TRBJ1-3, with 7 bases matching TRBD1. The J segment lost 4 bases and the V segment lost 6 bases, leaving 9 bases of the junction unmatched. Germline assignment: CDR1 MDHEN and CDR2 SYDVKM. This CDR3 has 15 residues.

The chain carries TRBV18 and TRBJ2-1; D possibly corresponds to TRBD1 (6 bases). The CDR3 runs to 15 residues. Trimming cost V 3 bases and J 4 bases, with 13 bases left between them. Germline V gene sequence: CDR1 KGHSH, CDR2 LQKENI. CDR3 bases: TGTGCCAGCTCACCCATGACCGGGACATACAATGAGCAGTTCTTC. Translation gives CASSPMTGTYNEQFF.

This rearrangement joins TRBV11-2 to TRBJ2-7, with D possibly being TRBD2 (6 bases). The CDR3 consists of 11 residues. The ends were cut back, 8 bases at V and 6 bases at J, with 11 bases in the middle. Germline V gene sequence: CDR1 SGHAT, CDR2 FQNNGV. The CDR3 sequence is CASGMGGEQYF. As DNA, the CDR3 is TGTGCCAGCGGCATGGGGGGCGAGCAGTACTTC.

The chain couples TRBV6-5 to TRBJ2-4; possibly TRBD1 for D (6 bases). V lost 4 bases, J lost 2 bases, and 9 bases lay in between. CDR1 is MNHEY, CDR2 SVGAGI, per germline. CDR3 size: 14 residues. The CDR3 protein is CASSLGGSKNIQYF. The CDR3 DNA follows: TGTGCCAGCAGTTTAGGGGGTTCCAAAAACATTCAGTACTTC.

The chain recombines TRBV10-3 with TRBJ2-3; D ambiguous. The CDR3 covers 12 residues. Germline V gene lookup returns CDR1 ENHRY and CDR2 SYGVKD. V lost 6 bases, J lost 2 bases, and 6 bases lay in between. The CDR3, as DNA: TGTGCCATCAGCTCATACACAGATACGCAGTATTTT. This encodes CAISSYTDTQYF.

This clone was detected once. This chain connects TRBV2 to TRBJ1-4; 9 bases are a match to TRBD1. Germline V gene sequence: CDR1 SNHLY, CDR2 FYNNEI. The J segment lost 6 bases and the V segment lost 3 bases, leaving 2 bases of the junction unmatched. The CDR3 length is 14 residues. CDR3 DNA sequence: TGTGCCAGCAGTGAGGGACAGGGTCATGAAAAACTGTTTTTT. Translating gives CASSEGQGHEKLFF.

This clone has just a few counts. The CDR3 protein is CASSVGTARDTEAFF. In DNA form, the CDR3 reads TGCGCCAGCAGCGTTGGGACAGCGAGGGACACTGAAGCTTTCTTT. The V gene is TRBV4-3, the J gene TRBJ1-1, with TRBD1 identical over 7 bases. The CDR3 consists of 15 residues. Germline assignment: CDR1 LGHNA and CDR2 YSLEER. The V gene end was trimmed by 5 bases and the J gene end by 3 bases; junction bases not matched to a gene: 9.

This chain uses TRBV28 with TRBJ1-5; D is undetermined. Germline V CDR1 and CDR2: MDHEN, SYDVKM. The V end was cut by 7 bases, the J end by 5 bases, with 12 bases between. The CDR3 is 13 residues long. The CDR3 here is CASTKLKYQPQHF. The DNA for the CDR3 is TGTGCCAGCACTAAACTTAAGTATCAGCCCCAGCATTTT.

CDR3 bases: TGTGCCAGCAGCTTTGACACGCTATACGAGCAGTACTTC. It yields the protein CASSFDTLYEQYF. The chain combines TRBV7-8 with TRBJ2-7; D not certain. V lost 3 bases and J lost 4, with 10 bases in between. This CDR3 comprises 13 residues. The germline CDR1 and CDR2 sequences are SGHVS and FQNEAQ.

The V gene is TRBV5-1, the J gene TRBJ2-1; D may match TRBD1 or TRBD2 (5 bases each). Trimming pared 2 bases from V and 11 bases from J, leaving 17 bases between. The CDR3 consists of 14 residues. CDR1 and CDR2 (germline): SGHRS, YFSETQ. The CDR3 loop is CASSFSQGAMKQFF. The CDR3 nucleotides are TGCGCCAGCAGCTTTTCTCAGGGAGCAATGAAGCAGTTCTTC.

The rearrangement uses TRBV23-1 and TRBJ1-1; TRBD1 matches 7 bases. TRBV23-1 is known as an ORF, though its function is uncertain. Trimming took 1 base from V and 1 from J; bases not matched to a gene: 12. The CDR3 runs to 18 residues. Here the CDR3 reads CASSQLQTRGAKNTEAFF. The CDR3 coding sequence is TGCGCCAGCAGTCAATTACAAACCAGGGGGGCCAAGAACACTGAAGCTTTCTTT.

V is TRBV4-2 and J is TRBJ2-1; 13 bases map to TRBD2. V was clipped by 4 bases and J by 2 bases; unmatched bases: 8. CDR1 and CDR2 (germline): LGHNA, YNFKEQ. The CDR3 contains 18 residues. CDR3 coding DNA: TGTGCCAGCAGCCGTCGGACTAGCGGGAGTTCGGCCTACAATGAGCAGTTCTTC. Its translation: CASSRRTSGSSAYNEQFF.

The chain joins TRBV4-3 to TRBJ1-5; TRBD1 matches 7 bases. The CDR3 has 15 residues. Germline lookup yields CDR1 LGHNA and CDR2 YSLEER. J was trimmed by 6 bases and V by 0 bases; bases with no gene match: 5. The CDR3 reads CASSQDGAGGQPQHF. The DNA of the CDR3 is TGCGCCAGCAGCCAAGATGGGGCAGGGGGTCAGCCCCAGCATTTT.